The 26 T cell receptor beta chains in this list originate from one sample, sequenced in a study of cytomegalovirus exposure and HLA in healthy donors. PCR amplification relied on 60 Vbeta primers (plus 13 Jbeta primers). Profiling relied on immunoSEQ multiplex PCR, and the TCRdb table lists in-frame clones only, not all of them. The top ten clones hold approximately 11% of a sample with approximately 110,000 clones, roughly 71% of them seen once. Sequencing used PBMCs. The receptors were gathered from a man aged 35 to 55 in good health and CMV-seropositive.

The rearrangement joins TRBV6-5 to TRBJ2-5; 9 bases align to TRBD1. Germline CDR1 is MNHEY and CDR2 is SVGAGI. The ends lost 6 bases at V and 4 bases at J; junction bases unmatched: 3. The CDR3 is made up of 13 amino acids. CDR3 sequence reads: CASSPDRGETQYF. The CDR3 DNA is TGTGCCAGCAGCCCGGACAGGGGAGAGACCCAGTACTTC.

The genes are TRBV5-1 and TRBJ2-1; the match to TRBD2 covers 9 bases. CDR3 length equals 14 residues. Unmatched junction bases numbered 5, after V lost 2 bases and J lost 8 bases. The germline V gene encodes CDR1 SGHRS and CDR2 YFSETQ. CDR3 nucleotide sequence: TGCGCCAGCAGCTTAGCGGGAGGAATGGATGAGCAGTTCTTC. Translating gives CASSLAGGMDEQFF.

The V gene is TRBV30, the J gene TRBJ1-1, with a tentative D call TRBD1 (5 bases). The V end was cut by 0 bases, the J end by 4 bases, with 9 bases between. The CDR3 length is 13 residues. The germline V gene has CDR1 GTSNPN and CDR2 SVGIG (reference sequence). In DNA form, the CDR3 reads TGTGCCTGGAGTGTAGCAGGGATCACTGAAGCTTTCTTT. This encodes CAWSVAGITEAFF.

V is TRBV6-1 and J is TRBJ2-4, with 7 positions matching TRBD2. V trimming: 2 bases; J trimming: 7 bases; junction bases outside the gene matches: 11. Looked up from germline, CDR1 is MNHNS and CDR2 is SASEGT. The CDR3 length is 16 residues. DNA for the CDR3: TGTGCCAGCAGTGAATATAGGGGAGGAGCGGGGAACATTCAGTACTTC. Its translation: CASSEYRGGAGNIQYF.

Only a few counts were recorded for this clone. The CDR3 protein is CASSPQGGDTEAFF. CDR3 in DNA: TGTGCCAGCAGCCCGCAGGGGGGAGACACTGAAGCTTTCTTT. The chain has TRBV7-3 and TRBJ1-1, with 7 positions matching TRBD1. Per the germline V gene, CDR1 is SGHTA and CDR2 is FQGTGA. The V and J ends lost 5 bases and 3 bases, in that order; junction bases with no gene match: 6. The CDR3 has 14 amino acids.

V is TRBV2 and J is TRBJ2-7, with 8 nucleotides matching TRBD2. CDR3 length equals 14 residues. Germline trimming cut 3 bases from V and 5 bases from J; bases unmatched to any gene: 6. The V gene's germline CDR1 is SNHLY and CDR2 FYNNEI. In nucleotides, the CDR3 is TGTGCCAGCAGTGATACCGGGACTAGTCACGAGCAGTACGTC. This translates into CASSDTGTSHEQYV.

The chain combines TRBV28 with TRBJ2-1, with D perhaps TRBD1 (7 bases). This CDR3 spans 14 amino acids. The V gene's germline CDR1 is MDHEN and CDR2 SYDVKM. Trimming took 8 bases from V and 3 from J, leaving 14 bases between them. The CDR3 here is CASDHRGGYNEQFF. In DNA, the CDR3 is TGTGCCAGCGACCACAGGGGAGGCTACAATGAGCAGTTCTTC. The whole variable domain, remainder taken from reference TRBV28 and TRBJ2-1, is DVKVTQSSRYLVKRTGEKVFLECVQDMDHENMFWYRQDPGLGLRLIYFSYDVKMKEKGDIPEGYSVSREKKERFSLILESASTNQTSMYLCASDHRGGYNEQFFGPGTRLTVL.

This chain joins TRBV6-6 and TRBJ1-4, with D hard to call. V lost 6 bases to trimming and J lost 3 bases, with 17 bases between them. The CDR3 spans 16 residues. Germline V gives CDR1 MNHNY, CDR2 SVGAGI (reference sequence). The CDR3 nucleotides are TGTGCCAGCAGGCCCTTTACGGGTCCGGCTAATGAAAAACTGTTTTTT. Translating gives CASRPFTGPANEKLFF.

In DNA form, the CDR3 reads TGCGCCAGCAGCTTGGAAGGTCGGGGAGGCGAGCAGTACTTC. Its translation is CASSLEGRGGEQYF. This rearrangement joins TRBV5-1 to TRBJ2-7; maybe TRBD2 (6 bases). Germline assignment: CDR1 SGHRS and CDR2 YFSETQ. V was shortened by 0 bases and J by 6 bases, with 13 bases between the two germline ends. The CDR3 extends over 14 amino acids.

As regards this clone: Relative to the germline gene, one junction end is altered; a read error may explain this. This chain links TRBV6-6 with TRBJ1-2; TRBD1 matches 12 bases. Germline V gene lookup returns CDR1 MNHNY and CDR2 SVGAGI (reference sequence). The CDR3 consists of 16 residues. The CDR3 region is CASSPPGQGADYGYAF. CDR3 coding DNA: TGTGCCAGCAGCCCCCCGGGACAGGGGGCGGACTATGGCTACGCCTTC.

The V gene is TRBV4-2, the J gene TRBJ1-2, with D perhaps TRBD1 (6 bases). The V end lost 1 base, the J end lost 2 bases, and 14 bases lay between the germline ends. The CDR3 totals 16 residues. The germline gives CDR1 LGHNA, CDR2 YNFKEQ. CDR3 sequence reads: CASSQGEGVKNYGYTF. The CDR3 nucleotides read TGTGCCAGCAGCCAAGGCGAGGGGGTAAAGAACTATGGCTACACCTTC.

The CDR3, as DNA: TGTGCCAGCAGCTTAGGTACAGGGGACCATCAGCCCCAGCATTTT. This codes for CASSLGTGDHQPQHF. The chain employs TRBV11-2 and TRBJ1-5, with TRBD1 matching over 7 bases. V dropped 1 base and J dropped 5; count of bases not matched to a gene: 5. The CDR3 has 15 amino acids. Germline V gives CDR1 SGHAT, CDR2 FQNNGV.

J is TRBJ2-5 and V is TRBV5-1; D ambiguous. The CDR3 is 15 residues long. The germline V and J ends were trimmed by 4 bases and 1 base, with 14 bases remaining between them. Germline V lookup: CDR1 SGHRS, CDR2 YFSETQ. CDR3 amino acids: CASSGIPGVQETQYF. CDR3 nucleotides: TGCGCCAGCAGCGGAATTCCAGGTGTCCAAGAGACCCAGTACTTC.

This rearrangement joins TRBV7-9 to TRBJ1-3, with no clear D. CDR1 and CDR2 (germline): SEHNR, FQNEAQ (reference sequence). V lost 3 bases, J lost 4 bases, and 10 bases lay in between. The length of the CDR3 is 14 residues. CDR3 bases: TGTGCCAGCAGCTTTATTTTGTCCGGAAACACCATATATTTT. Encoded protein: CASSFILSGNTIYF.

This rearrangement joins TRBV5-3 to TRBJ2-5, with D perhaps matching TRBD2 (5 bases). TRBV5-3 is recorded as an ORF, its role being uncertain. V was pared by 1 base and J by 2 bases, with 9 bases between. The CDR3 runs 14 residues. CDR3 sequence (DNA): TGTGCCAGAAGCTTGAATCTAGCTCAAGAGACCCAGTACTTC. It is translated as CARSLNLAQETQYF.

J is TRBJ2-1 and V is TRBV5-4, with 11 bases matching TRBD2. The ends lost 4 bases at V and 4 bases at J; junction bases unmatched: 10. From germline, CDR1 is SGHNT and CDR2 YYREEE (reference sequence). CDR3 length: 17 residues. The CDR3 DNA is TGTGCCAGCAGCGTATATGGGACTAGCGGTTCTTACAATGAGCAGTTCTTC. This gives the protein CASSVYGTSGSYNEQFF. Complete variable domain (other parts from reference TRBV5-4 and TRBJ2-1): ETGVTQSPTHLIKTRGQQVTLRCSSQSGHNTVSWYQQALGQGPQFIFQYYREEENGRGNFPPRFSGLQFPNYSSELNVNALELDDSALYLCASSVYGTSGSYNEQFFGPGTRLTVL.

The chain recombines TRBV10-3 with TRBJ2-2; a possible D gene is TRBD2 (6 bases). The CDR3 loop spans 15 amino acids. Germline lookup yields CDR1 ENHRY and CDR2 SYGVKD. With 3 bases removed from V and 3 bases from J, the gap between germline ends came to 11 bases. Written as DNA, the CDR3 is TGTGCCATCAGTGACTCGGGGGTGGACACCGGGGAGCTGTTTTTT. Translating it yields CAISDSGVDTGELFF.

The V and J genes are TRBV6-6 and TRBJ2-7, with a tentative D call TRBD2 (7 bases). CDR1 and CDR2 from the germline V gene are MNHNY and SVGAGI (reference sequence). The germline V and J ends were trimmed by 4 bases and 9 bases, with 16 bases remaining between them. The CDR3 runs to 13 residues. CDR3 in DNA: TGTGCCAGCAGTTGGGAGGGACAAGCACTGCAGTACGTC. Translated, it gives CASSWEGQALQYV.

This chain links TRBV6-5 with TRBJ1-1; maybe TRBD1 (5 bases). V was trimmed by 4 bases and J by 12 bases, leaving 12 bases between them. CDR3 length equals 11 residues. CDR1 MNHEY and CDR2 SVGAGI come from the germline V gene. The CDR3, as DNA: TGTGCCAGCAGTTGGGGGGACGTAACTTTCTTT. It translates to CASSWGDVTFF.

The chain combines TRBV7-9 with TRBJ2-2; TRBD2 agrees at 9 bases. The germline gives CDR1 SEHNR, CDR2 FQNEAQ (reference sequence). The CDR3 is 17 residues long. V gave up 1 base and J gave up 4 bases; unmatched junction bases: 7. The CDR3 sequence is CASSLGLADLRTGELFF. CDR3 DNA: TGTGCCAGCAGCTTAGGACTAGCGGACTTACGCACCGGGGAGCTGTTTTTT.

This clone was counted only a few times. The V gene is TRBV6-1, the J gene TRBJ1-5; D remains ambiguous. In germline, CDR1 is MNHNS, CDR2 SASEGT. Trimming cost V 0 bases and J 5 bases, with 11 bases left between them. The CDR3 length is 15 residues. Here the CDR3 reads CASSEASRRDQPQHF. The CDR3 DNA sequence: TGTGCCAGCAGTGAAGCATCCAGGCGGGATCAGCCCCAGCATTTT.

The chain employs TRBV5-6 and TRBJ2-1; possible D gene TRBD1, 5 bases. Trimming took 0 bases from V and 2 from J, leaving 9 bases between them. The CDR3 contains 15 residues. Germline V gives CDR1 SGHDT, CDR2 YYEEEE. The CDR3 protein is CASSLEQETYNEQFF. CDR3 nucleotides: TGTGCCAGCAGCTTGGAACAGGAGACCTACAATGAGCAGTTCTTC.

The chain carries TRBV27 and TRBJ1-4; 7 nucleotides line up with TRBD1. Germline loops: CDR1 MNHEY, CDR2 SMNVEV (reference sequence). The CDR3 sequence is 18 residues long. V shed 4 bases and J 3 bases; nucleotides not matched to a gene: 14. CDR3 sequence reads: CASSSITVQGEANEKLFF. The CDR3 DNA follows: TGTGCCAGCAGTTCCATTACCGTCCAGGGGGAGGCTAATGAAAAACTGTTTTTT.

The chain couples TRBV6-5 to TRBJ2-2, with D unclear. The CDR3 extends over 15 amino acids. V was trimmed by 0 bases and J by 4 bases, leaving 9 bases between them. Germline V gene lookup returns CDR1 MNHEY and CDR2 SVGAGI. For the CDR3, the DNA is TGTGCCAGCAGTTACTCGCCTAGTTCCACCGGGGAGCTGTTTTTT. Translation: CASSYSPSSTGELFF.

This clone was detected a few times. The CDR3 region has the DNA TGCAGCGTTGTCCCGACAGGAGATTTCTATGGCTACACCTTC. Encoded protein: CSVVPTGDFYGYTF. The chain recombines TRBV29-1 with TRBJ1-2; maybe TRBD1 (6 bases). V was clipped by 4 bases and J by 4 bases, with 16 bases between them. This CDR3 comprises 14 residues. Germline V lookup: CDR1 SQVTM, CDR2 ANQGSEA.

This clone came up a few times. The chain employs TRBV2 and TRBJ2-5; D might be TRBD1 (5 bases). Per the germline V gene, CDR1 is SNHLY and CDR2 is FYNNEI. V gave up 5 bases and J gave up 5 bases, with 6 bases separating them. The CDR3 totals 11 residues. The CDR3 nucleotides read TGTGCCAGCAGTTACAGGGAGACCCAGTACTTC. Encoded protein: CASSYRETQYF.